This T cell receptor beta chain was identified in a study of T cell responses to AZD1222 COVID-19 vaccine. Study overall: The analysis combined second doses at about 4 or about 12 weeks. The study, taken as a whole, reports: It was only after the peak T cell response that any repertoires were sampled. Spike-wide vaccine-associated CD4 TCRs dominated at 160-218 and 743-854.

On this clone: Antigen: not known.

The data were produced by immunoSEQ multiplex PCR, yet TCRdb's version contains in-frame clones alone and is incomplete. The top ten clones hold about 6.6% of a sample with around 110,000 clones, 80% to 90% of them seen once. CDR1 SGHTA and CDR2 FQGTGA come from the germline V gene. CDR3 length: 15 amino acids. J gave up 4 bases and V 5 bases, and 5 bases lay outside the gene matches. The specimen was peripheral blood, collected on day 0 of AZD1222 vaccination. This chain links TRBV7-3 with TRBJ2-1; TRBD2 matches at 10 bases. The receptor's source is an adult in good health. CDR3 sequence reads: CASSVGTSAYNEQFF. In DNA, the CDR3 is TGTGCCAGCAGCGTCGGGACTAGCGCATACAATGAGCAGTTCTTC.